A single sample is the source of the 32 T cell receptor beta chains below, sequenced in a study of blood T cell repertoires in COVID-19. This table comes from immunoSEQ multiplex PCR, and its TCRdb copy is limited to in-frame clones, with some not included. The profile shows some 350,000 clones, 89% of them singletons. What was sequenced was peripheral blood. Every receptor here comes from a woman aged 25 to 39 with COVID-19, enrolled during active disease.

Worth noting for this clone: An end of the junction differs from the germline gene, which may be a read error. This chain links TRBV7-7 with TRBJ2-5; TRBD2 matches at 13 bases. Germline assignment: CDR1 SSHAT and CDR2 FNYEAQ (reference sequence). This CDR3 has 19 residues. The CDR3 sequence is CASSLAPSGTSGAQETQYF. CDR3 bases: TGTGCTAGCAGCTTAGCGCCCTCGGGGACTAGCGGGGCACAAGAGACCCAGTACTTC.

The CDR3 region has the DNA TGTGCCAGCACCCCAAGGGGGGGGAACACTGAAGCTTTCTTT. Protein sequence: CASTPRGGNTEAFF. The chain recombines TRBV11-3 with TRBJ1-1, with a tentative D call TRBD1 (6 bases). The CDR3 contains 14 residues. Per germline, CDR1 SGHNT and CDR2 YENEEA. V lost 7 bases and J lost 1, with 13 bases in between.

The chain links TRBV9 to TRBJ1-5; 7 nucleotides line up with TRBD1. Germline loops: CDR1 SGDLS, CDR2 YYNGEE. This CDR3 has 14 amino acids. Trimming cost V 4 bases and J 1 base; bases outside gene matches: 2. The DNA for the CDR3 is TGTGCCAGCAGCTCGACAGGGAGCAATCAGCCCCAGCATTTT. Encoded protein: CASSSTGSNQPQHF.

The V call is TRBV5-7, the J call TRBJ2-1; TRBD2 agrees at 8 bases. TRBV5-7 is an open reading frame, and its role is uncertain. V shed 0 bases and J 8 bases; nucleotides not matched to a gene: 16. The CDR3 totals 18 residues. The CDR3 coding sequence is TGTGCCAGCAGCTTGGGGGAACATGGGACTAGAATTTTTGATGAGCAGTTCTTC. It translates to CASSLGEHGTRIFDEQFF.

CDR3 residues: CASSLQASRELTDTQYF. The CDR3 nucleotides are TGCGCCAGCAGCCTACAGGCGTCGCGGGAGCTGACAGATACGCAGTATTTT. The V and J genes are TRBV4-1 and TRBJ2-3; 7 positions agree with TRBD2. The CDR3 is made up of 17 amino acids. Trimming took 4 bases from V and 3 from J; bases not matched to a gene: 13. Looked up from germline, CDR1 is MGHRA and CDR2 is YSYEKL.

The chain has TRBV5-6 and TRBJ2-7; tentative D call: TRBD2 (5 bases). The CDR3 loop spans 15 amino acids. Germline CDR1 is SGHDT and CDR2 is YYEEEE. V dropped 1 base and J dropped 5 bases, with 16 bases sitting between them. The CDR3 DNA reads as TGTGCCAGCAGCTTGACGCGGAGGCCTAGGAACGAGCAGTACGTC. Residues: CASSLTRRPRNEQYV.

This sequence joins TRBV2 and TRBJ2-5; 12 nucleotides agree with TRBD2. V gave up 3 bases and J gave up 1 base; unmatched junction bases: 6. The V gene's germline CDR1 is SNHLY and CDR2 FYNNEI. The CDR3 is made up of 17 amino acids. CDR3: CASSEETSGGRQETQYF. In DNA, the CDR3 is TGTGCCAGCAGTGAGGAGACTAGCGGGGGTCGCCAAGAGACCCAGTACTTC.

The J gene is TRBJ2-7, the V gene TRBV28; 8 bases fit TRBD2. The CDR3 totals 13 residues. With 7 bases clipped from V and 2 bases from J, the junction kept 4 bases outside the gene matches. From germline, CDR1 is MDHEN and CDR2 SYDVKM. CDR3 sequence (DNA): TGTGCCAGCATAGCGGGGACCACCTACGAGCAGTACTTC. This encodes CASIAGTTYEQYF.

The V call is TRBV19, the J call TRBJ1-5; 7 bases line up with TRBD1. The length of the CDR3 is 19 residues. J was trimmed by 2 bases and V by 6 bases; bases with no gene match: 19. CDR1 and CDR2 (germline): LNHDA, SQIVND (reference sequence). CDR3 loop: CASSQSRTGIKNRNQPQHF. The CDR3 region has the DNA TGTGCCAGTAGCCAAAGCCGGACAGGTATCAAAAATCGCAATCAGCCCCAGCATTTT.

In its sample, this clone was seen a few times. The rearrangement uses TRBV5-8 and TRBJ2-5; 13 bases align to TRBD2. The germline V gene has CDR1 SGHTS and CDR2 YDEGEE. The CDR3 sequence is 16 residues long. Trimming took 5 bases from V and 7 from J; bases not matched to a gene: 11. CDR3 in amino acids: CASRTGLAGSKGTQYF. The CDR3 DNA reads TGTGCCAGCAGAACGGGACTAGCGGGAAGCAAGGGGACCCAGTACTTC.

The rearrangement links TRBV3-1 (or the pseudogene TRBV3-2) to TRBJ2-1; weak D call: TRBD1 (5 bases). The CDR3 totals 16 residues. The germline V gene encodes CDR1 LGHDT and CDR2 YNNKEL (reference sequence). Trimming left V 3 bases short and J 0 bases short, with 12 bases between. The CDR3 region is CASSHDSGNSYNEQFF. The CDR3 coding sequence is TGTGCCAGCAGCCATGATTCAGGGAACTCCTACAATGAGCAGTTCTTC.

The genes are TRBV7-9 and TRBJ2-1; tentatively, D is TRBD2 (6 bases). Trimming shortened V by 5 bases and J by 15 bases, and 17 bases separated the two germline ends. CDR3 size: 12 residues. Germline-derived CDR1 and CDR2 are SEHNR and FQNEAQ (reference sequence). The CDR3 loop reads CASSIGTRDGFF. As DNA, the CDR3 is TGTGCCAGCAGCATTGGGACTCGGGACGGGTTCTTC.

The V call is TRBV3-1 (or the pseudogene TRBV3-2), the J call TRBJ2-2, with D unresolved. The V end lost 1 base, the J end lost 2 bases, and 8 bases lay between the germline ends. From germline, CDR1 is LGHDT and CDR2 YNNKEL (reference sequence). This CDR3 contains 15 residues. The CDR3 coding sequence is TGTGCCAGCAGCCAAGCCGGCGGAAACACCGGGGAGCTGTTTTTT. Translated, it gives CASSQAGGNTGELFF.

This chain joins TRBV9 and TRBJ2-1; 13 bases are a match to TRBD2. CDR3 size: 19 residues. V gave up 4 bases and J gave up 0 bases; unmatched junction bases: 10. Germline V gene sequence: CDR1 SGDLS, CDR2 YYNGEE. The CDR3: CASSSRLAGGPSSYNEQFF. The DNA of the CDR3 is TGTGCCAGCAGCTCGAGACTAGCGGGAGGACCAAGCTCCTACAATGAGCAGTTCTTC.

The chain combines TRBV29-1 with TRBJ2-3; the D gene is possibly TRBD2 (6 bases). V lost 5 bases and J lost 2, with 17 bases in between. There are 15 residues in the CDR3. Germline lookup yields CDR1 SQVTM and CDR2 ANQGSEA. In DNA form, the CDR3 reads TGCAGCGTTAAACAGAAACTAGCAATCACAGATACGCAGTATTTT. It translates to CSVKQKLAITDTQYF.

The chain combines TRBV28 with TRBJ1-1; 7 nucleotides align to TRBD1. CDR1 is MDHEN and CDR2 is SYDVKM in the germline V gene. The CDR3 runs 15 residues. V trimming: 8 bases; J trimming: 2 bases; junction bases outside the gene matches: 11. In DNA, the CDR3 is TGTGCCAGCCTGGCTGGGACAGAGTTAAACACTGAAGCTTTCTTT. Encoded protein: CASLAGTELNTEAFF.

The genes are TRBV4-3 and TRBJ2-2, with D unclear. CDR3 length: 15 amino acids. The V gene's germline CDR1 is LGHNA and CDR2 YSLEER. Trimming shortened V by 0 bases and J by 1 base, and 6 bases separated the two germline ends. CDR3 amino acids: CASSQDLLNTGELFF. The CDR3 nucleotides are TGCGCCAGCAGCCAAGATCTATTGAACACCGGGGAGCTGTTTTTT.

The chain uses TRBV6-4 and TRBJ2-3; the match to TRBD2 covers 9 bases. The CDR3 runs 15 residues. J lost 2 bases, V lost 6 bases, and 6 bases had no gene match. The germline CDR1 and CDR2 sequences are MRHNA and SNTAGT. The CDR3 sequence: CASSPTSGDTDTQYF. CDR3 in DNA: TGTGCCAGCAGCCCGACTAGCGGAGACACAGATACGCAGTATTTT.

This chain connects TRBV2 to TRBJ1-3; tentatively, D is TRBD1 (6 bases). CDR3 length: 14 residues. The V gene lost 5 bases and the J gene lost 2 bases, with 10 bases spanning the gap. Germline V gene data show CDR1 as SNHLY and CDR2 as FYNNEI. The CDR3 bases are TGTGCCAGCAGTACAGGGAGTCCTGGAAACACCATATATTTT. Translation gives CASSTGSPGNTIYF.

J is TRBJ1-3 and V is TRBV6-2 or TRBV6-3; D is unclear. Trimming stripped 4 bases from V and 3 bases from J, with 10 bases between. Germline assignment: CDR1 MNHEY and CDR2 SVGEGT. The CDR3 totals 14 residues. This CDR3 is CASSSGHSGNTIYF. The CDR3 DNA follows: TGTGCCAGCAGTTCCGGTCACAGTGGAAACACCATATATTTT.

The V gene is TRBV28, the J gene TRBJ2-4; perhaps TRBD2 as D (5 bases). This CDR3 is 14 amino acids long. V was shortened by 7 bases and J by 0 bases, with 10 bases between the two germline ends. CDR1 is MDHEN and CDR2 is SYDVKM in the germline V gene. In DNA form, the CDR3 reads TGTGCCAGCATTCGGGGTTTAGCCAAAAACATTCAGTACTTC. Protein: CASIRGLAKNIQYF.

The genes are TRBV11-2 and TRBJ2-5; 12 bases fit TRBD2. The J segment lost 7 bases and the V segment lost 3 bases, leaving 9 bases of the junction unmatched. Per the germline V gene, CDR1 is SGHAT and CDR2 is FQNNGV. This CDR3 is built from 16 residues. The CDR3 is CASSFGLAGRPLTQYF. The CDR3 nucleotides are TGTGCCAGCAGCTTCGGACTAGCGGGGCGACCCTTGACCCAGTACTTC.

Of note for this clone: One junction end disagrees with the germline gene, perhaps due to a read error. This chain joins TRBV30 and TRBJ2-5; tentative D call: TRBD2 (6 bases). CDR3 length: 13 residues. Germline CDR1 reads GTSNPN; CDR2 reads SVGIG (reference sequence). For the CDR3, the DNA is TGTACCTGGATGTGGAGGGTGGGGGAGACCCAGTACTTC. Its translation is CTWMWRVGETQYF.

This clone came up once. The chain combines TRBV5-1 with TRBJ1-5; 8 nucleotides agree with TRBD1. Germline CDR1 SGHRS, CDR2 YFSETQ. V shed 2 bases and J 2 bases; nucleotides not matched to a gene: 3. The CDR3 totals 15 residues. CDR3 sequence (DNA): TGCGCCAGCAGCTTAACGACAGGGGGCAATCAGCCCCAGCATTTT. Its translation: CASSLTTGGNQPQHF.

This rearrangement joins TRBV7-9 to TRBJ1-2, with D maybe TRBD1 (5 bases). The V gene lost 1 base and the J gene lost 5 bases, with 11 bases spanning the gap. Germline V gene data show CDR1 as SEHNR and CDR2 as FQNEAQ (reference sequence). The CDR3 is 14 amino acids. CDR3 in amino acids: CASSLVGGVYGYTF. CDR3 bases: TGTGCCAGCAGCTTAGTGGGAGGGGTTTATGGCTACACCTTC.

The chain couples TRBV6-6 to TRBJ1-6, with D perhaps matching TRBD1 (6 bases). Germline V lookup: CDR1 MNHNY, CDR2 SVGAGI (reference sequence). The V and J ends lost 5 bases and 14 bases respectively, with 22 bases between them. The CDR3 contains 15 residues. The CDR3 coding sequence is TGTGCCAGCAGTCCCACCCCTCTCGACGGACAGACCCTCCACTTT. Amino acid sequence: CASSPTPLDGQTLHF.

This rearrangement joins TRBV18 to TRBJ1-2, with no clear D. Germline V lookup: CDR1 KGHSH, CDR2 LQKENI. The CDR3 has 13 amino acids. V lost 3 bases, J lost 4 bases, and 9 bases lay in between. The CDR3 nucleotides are TGTGCCAGCTCACCTCCGGGGTTCTATGGCTACACCTTC. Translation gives CASSPPGFYGYTF.

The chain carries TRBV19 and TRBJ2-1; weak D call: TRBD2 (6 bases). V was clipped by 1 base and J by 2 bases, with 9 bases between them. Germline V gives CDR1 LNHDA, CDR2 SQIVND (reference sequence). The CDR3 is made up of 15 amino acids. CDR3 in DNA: TGTGCCAGTAGTATAGGCGCTAGCGCCTACAATGAGCAGTTCTTC. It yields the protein CASSIGASAYNEQFF.

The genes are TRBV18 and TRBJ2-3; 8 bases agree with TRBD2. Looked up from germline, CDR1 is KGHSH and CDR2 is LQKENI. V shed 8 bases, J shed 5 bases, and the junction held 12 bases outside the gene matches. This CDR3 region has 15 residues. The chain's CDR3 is CASPELAGPGDTQYF. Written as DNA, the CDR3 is TGTGCCAGCCCCGAGCTAGCGGGCCCTGGAGATACGCAGTATTTT. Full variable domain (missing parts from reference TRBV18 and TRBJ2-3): NAGVMQNPRHLVRRRGQEARLRCSPMKGHSHVYWYRQLPEEGLKFMVYLQKENIIDESGMPKERFSAEFPKEGPSILRIQQVVRGDSAAYFCASPELAGPGDTQYFGPGTRLTVL.

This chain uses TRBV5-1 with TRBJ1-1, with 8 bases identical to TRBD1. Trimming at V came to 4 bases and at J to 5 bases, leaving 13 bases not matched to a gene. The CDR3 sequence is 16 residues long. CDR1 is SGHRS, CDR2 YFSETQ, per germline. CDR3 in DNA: TGCGCCAGCAGCACCCAGGGGGCGTTAGGGGGGACTGAAGCTTTCTTT. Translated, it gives CASSTQGALGGTEAFF.

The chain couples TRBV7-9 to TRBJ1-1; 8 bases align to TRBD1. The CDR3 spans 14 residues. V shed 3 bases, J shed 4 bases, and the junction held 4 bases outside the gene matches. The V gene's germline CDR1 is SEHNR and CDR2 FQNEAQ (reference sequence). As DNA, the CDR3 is TGTGCCAGCAGCTTGGCAGGGGGCTTCACTGAAGCTTTCTTT. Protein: CASSLAGGFTEAFF.

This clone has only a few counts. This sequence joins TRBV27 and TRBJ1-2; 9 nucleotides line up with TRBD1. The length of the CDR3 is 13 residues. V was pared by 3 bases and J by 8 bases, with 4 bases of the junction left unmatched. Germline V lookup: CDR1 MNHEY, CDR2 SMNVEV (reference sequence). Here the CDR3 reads CASSFDRGNGYTF. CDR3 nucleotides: TGTGCCAGCAGTTTTGACAGGGGGAACGGCTACACCTTC.